These T cell receptor beta chains were read from a single sample in a study of human T cells and chemical hapten exposure. A single record per CDR3 protein comes from TCRdb applying MiXCR to the RACE reads. This table has about 180,000 distinct CDR3 sequences, almost 30% appearing once. The sequencing used whole blood, collected in connection with sensitization to the hapten diphenylcyclopropenone (DPC). The receptor source for this set is a woman aged 30 to 39 with alopecia areata. Some clones in this sample may be carry-over from other donors' samples. Both conserved end residues are part of each CDR3. D genes are given only for firm matches. Size is omitted from some rows. Given values are once, few, many or a class for expanded clones.

d_call: TRBD1; v_call: TRBV6-5; j_call: TRBJ2-7; clone_size: NA; cdr3_nt: TGTGCCAGCAGTTACTCGACCGGGACAGGGTACTACGAGCAGTACTTC; cdr3_aa: CASSYSTGTGYYEQYF
d_call: NA; v_call: TRBV30; j_call: TRBJ1-1; clone_size: NA; cdr3_nt: TGTGCCTGGAGTTTGGAGGTGGTGACTGAAGCTTTCTTT; cdr3_aa: CAWSLEVVTEAFF
d_call: TRBD2; v_call: TRBV28; j_call: TRBJ2-5; clone_size: few; cdr3_nt: TGTGCCAGCAGTTTCAGACTAGCGGGGGGTGAGACCCAGTACTTC; cdr3_aa: CASSFRLAGGETQYF
d_call: NA; v_call: TRBV28; j_call: TRBJ2-2; clone_size: NA; cdr3_nt: TGTGCCAGCAATCTGGCGACCGGGGAGCTGTTTTTT; cdr3_aa: CASNLATGELFF
d_call: NA; v_call: TRBV5-6; j_call: TRBJ2-7; clone_size: few; cdr3_nt: TGTGCCAGCAGCGTGTCGGGGCCATCTAGGGAGCAGTACTTC; cdr3_aa: CASSVSGPSREQYF
d_call: TRBD1; v_call: TRBV7-6; j_call: TRBJ2-1; clone_size: NA; cdr3_nt: TGTGCCAGCAGCTCCCTACAGGGGGCAAATGAGCAGTTCTTC; cdr3_aa: CASSSLQGANEQFF
d_call: NA; v_call: TRBV29-1; j_call: TRBJ1-5; clone_size: few; cdr3_nt: TGCAGCGTGGGCCGGGAAGGTCAGCCCCAGCATTTT; cdr3_aa: CSVGREGQPQHF
d_call: NA; v_call: TRBV6-2/TRBV6-3; j_call: TRBJ1-5; clone_size: few; cdr3_nt: TGTGCCAGCAGTTATTATGGTCAGGGAGGTCAGCCCCAGCATTTT; cdr3_aa: CASSYYGQGGQPQHF
d_call: NA; v_call: TRBV25-1; j_call: TRBJ2-6; clone_size: many; cdr3_nt: TGTGCCAGCAGTGAAACGACAGGATTCCGCTCTGGGGCCAACGTCCTGACTTTC; cdr3_aa: CASSETTGFRSGANVLTF
d_call: TRBD2; v_call: TRBV11-1; j_call: TRBJ2-1; clone_size: NA; cdr3_nt: TGTGCCAGCAGCCTCCTCTTGGGTCGGGGGGGTATCTACAATGAGCAGTTCTTC; cdr3_aa: CASSLLLGRGGIYNEQFF
d_call: NA; v_call: TRBV10-3; j_call: TRBJ1-1; clone_size: few; cdr3_nt: TGTGCCATCACTACGGGGGGTGGTGACACTGAAGCTTTCTTT; cdr3_aa: CAITTGGGDTEAFF
d_call: NA; v_call: TRBV5-8; j_call: TRBJ1-5; clone_size: NA; cdr3_nt: TGTGCCAGCAGCTTGGGACCCGATCAGCCCCAGCATTTT; cdr3_aa: CASSLGPDQPQHF
d_call: NA; v_call: TRBV4-3; j_call: TRBJ2-2; clone_size: NA; cdr3_nt: TGCGCCAGCAGCCAAGAGTTGAACGGGAACACCGGGGAGCTGTTTTTT; cdr3_aa: CASSQELNGNTGELFF
d_call: NA; v_call: TRBV28; j_call: TRBJ2-7; clone_size: NA; cdr3_nt: TGTGCCAGCGGGGGCAGGCCCTACGAGCAGTACTTC; cdr3_aa: CASGGRPYEQYF
d_call: TRBD1; v_call: TRBV7-2; j_call: TRBJ1-4; clone_size: NA; cdr3_nt: TGTGCCAGCAGCAGCAACAGGGGCGGTAATGAAAAACTGTTTTTT; cdr3_aa: CASSSNRGGNEKLFF
d_call: NA; v_call: TRBV27; j_call: TRBJ2-5; clone_size: few; cdr3_nt: TGTGCCAGCAGAACCAGGGGTGAGACCCAGTACTTC; cdr3_aa: CASRTRGETQYF